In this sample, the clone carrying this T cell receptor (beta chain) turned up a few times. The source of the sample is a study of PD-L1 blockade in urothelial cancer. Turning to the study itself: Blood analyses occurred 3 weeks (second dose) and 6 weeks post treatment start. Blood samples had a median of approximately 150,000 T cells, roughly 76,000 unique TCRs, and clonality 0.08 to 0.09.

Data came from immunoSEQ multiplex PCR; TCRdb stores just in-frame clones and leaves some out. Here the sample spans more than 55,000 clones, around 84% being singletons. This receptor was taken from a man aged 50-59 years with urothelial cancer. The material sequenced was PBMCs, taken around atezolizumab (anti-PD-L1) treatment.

CDR3 amino acids: CASSLATSGSHEQFF. CDR3 DNA sequence: TGTGCCAGCAGCTTAGCTACTAGCGGGAGCCATGAGCAGTTCTTC. This rearrangement joins TRBV7-9 to TRBJ2-1; TRBD2 aligns across 11 bases. After removal of 0 bases from V and 8 bases from J, the junction contained 3 bases not matched to a gene. Per germline, CDR1 SEHNR and CDR2 FQNEAQ (reference sequence). The CDR3 length is 15 residues.